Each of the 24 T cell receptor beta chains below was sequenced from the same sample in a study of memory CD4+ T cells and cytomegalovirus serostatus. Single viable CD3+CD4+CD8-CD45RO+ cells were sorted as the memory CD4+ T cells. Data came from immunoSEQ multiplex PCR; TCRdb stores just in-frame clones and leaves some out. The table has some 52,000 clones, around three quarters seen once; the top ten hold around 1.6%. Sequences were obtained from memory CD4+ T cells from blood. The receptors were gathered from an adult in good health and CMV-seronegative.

The DNA for the CDR3 is TGTGCCAGCAGTCGTAAGGGATATTTAGGGGAGCTGTTTTTT. Translation gives CASSRKGYLGELFF. The chain combines TRBV7-9 with TRBJ2-2; D not certain. The CDR3 runs to 14 residues. The V end lost 6 bases, the J end lost 8 bases, and 16 bases lay between the germline ends. Germline lookup yields CDR1 SEHNR and CDR2 FQNEAQ (reference sequence).

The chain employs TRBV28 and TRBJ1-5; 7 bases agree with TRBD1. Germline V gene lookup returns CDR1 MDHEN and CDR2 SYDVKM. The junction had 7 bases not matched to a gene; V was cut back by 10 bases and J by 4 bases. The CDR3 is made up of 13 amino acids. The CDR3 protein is CATVSTGNQPQHF. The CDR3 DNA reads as TGTGCCACCGTATCGACAGGGAATCAGCCCCAGCATTTT.

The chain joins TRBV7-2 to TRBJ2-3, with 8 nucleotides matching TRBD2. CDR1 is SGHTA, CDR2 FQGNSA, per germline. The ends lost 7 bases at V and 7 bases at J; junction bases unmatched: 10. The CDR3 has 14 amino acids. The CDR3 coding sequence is TGTGCCAGCACCCCTCGGGGGGGGCCATATACGCAGTATTTT. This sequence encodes CASTPRGGPYTQYF.

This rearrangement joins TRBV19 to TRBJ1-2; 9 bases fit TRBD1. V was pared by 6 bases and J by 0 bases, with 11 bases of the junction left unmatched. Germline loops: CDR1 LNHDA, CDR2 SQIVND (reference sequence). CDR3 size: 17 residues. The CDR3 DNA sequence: TGTGCCAGTAGGAGGTGGGGACAGGGCCAATCTAACTATGGCTACACCTTC. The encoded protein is CASRRWGQGQSNYGYTF. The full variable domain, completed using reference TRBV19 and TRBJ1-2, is DGGITQSPKYLFRKEGQNVTLSCEQNLNHDAMYWYRQDPGQGLRLIYYSQIVNDFQKGDIAEGYSVSREKKESFPLTVTSAQKNPTAFYLCASRRWGQGQSNYGYTFGSGTRLTVV.

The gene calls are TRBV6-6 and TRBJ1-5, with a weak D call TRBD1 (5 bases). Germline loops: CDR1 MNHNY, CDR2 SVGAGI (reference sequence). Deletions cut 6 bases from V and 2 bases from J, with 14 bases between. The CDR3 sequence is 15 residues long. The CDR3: CASRNTGYRNQPQHF. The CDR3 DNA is TGTGCCAGCAGGAATACAGGTTATCGCAATCAGCCCCAGCATTTT.

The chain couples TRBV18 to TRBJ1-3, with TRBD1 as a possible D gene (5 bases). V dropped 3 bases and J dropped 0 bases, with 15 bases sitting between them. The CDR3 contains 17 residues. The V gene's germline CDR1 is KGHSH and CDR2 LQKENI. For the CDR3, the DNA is TGTGCCAGCTCACCCGGGGGAGGGAAAGCCTCTGGAAACACCATATATTTT. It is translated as CASSPGGGKASGNTIYF.

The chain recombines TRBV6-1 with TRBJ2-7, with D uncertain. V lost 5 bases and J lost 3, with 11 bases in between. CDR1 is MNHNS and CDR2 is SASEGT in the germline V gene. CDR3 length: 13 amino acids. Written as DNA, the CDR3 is TGTGCCAGCAGTCCTAAGGACCTCTACGAGCAGTACTTC. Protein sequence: CASSPKDLYEQYF.

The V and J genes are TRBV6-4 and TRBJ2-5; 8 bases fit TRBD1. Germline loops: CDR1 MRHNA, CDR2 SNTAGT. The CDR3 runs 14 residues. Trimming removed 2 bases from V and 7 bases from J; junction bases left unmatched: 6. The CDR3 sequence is CASSDRSGQGTQYF. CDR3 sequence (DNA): TGTGCCAGCAGTGACAGATCCGGACAGGGGACCCAGTACTTC.

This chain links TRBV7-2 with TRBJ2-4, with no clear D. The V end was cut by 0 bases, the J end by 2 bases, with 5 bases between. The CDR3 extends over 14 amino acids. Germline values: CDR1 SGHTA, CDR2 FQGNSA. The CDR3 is CASSLAGTKNIQYF. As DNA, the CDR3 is TGTGCCAGCAGCTTAGCAGGGACCAAAAACATTCAGTACTTC.

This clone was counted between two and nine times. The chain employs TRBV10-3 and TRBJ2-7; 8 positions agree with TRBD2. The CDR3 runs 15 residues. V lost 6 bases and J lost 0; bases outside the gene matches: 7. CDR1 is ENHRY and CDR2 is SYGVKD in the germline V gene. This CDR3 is CAIRESGGGSYEQYF. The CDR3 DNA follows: TGTGCCATCAGGGAAAGCGGGGGCGGCTCCTACGAGCAGTACTTC.

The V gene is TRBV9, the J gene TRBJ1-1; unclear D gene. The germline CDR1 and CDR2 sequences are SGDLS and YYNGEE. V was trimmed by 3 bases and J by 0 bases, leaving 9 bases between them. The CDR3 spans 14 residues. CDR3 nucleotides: TGTGCCAGCAGCGCCAGTGTTCTGAACACTGAAGCTTTCTTT. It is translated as CASSASVLNTEAFF.

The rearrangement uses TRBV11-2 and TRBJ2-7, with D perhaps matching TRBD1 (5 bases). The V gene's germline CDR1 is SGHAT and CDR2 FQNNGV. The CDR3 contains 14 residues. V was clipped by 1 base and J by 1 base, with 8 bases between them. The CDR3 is CASSLGDSSYEQYF. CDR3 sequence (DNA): TGTGCCAGCAGCTTAGGCGACAGTTCCTACGAGCAGTACTTC.

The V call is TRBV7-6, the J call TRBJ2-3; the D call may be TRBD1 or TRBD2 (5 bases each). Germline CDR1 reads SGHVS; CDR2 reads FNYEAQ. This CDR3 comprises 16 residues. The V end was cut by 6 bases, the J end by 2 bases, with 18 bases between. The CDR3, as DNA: TGTGCCAGCAGTCCCTCGGGGCGGCTTCACACAGATACGCAGTATTTT. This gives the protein CASSPSGRLHTDTQYF. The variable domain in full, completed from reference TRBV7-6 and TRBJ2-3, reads GAGVSQSPRYKVTKRGQDVALRCDPISGHVSLYWYRQALGQGPEFLTYFNYEAQQDKSGLPNDRFSAERPEGSISTLTIQRTEQRDSAMYRCASSPSGRLHTDTQYFGPGTRLTVL.

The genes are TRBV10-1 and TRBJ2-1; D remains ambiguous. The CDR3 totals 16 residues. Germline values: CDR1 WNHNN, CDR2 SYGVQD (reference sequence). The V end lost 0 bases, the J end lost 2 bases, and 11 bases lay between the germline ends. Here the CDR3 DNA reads TGCGCCAGCAGTGAGTCGATTTTGCCCCCCTACAATGAGCAGTTCTTC. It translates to CASSESILPPYNEQFF.

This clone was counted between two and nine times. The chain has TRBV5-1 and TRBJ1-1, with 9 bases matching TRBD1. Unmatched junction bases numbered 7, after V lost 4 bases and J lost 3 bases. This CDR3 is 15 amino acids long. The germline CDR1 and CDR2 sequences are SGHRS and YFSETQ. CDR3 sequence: CASSQQGARDTEAFF. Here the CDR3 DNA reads TGCGCCAGCAGCCAACAGGGGGCTAGAGACACTGAAGCTTTCTTT.

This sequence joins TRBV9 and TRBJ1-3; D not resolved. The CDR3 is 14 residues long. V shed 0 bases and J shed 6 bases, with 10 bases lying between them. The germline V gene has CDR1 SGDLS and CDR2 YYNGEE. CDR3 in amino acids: CASSVGSWENTIYF. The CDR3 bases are TGTGCCAGCAGCGTAGGTAGTTGGGAAAACACCATATATTTT.

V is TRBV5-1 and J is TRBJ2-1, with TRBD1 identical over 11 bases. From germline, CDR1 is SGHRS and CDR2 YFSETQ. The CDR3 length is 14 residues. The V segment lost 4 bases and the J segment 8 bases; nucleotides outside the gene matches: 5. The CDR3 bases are TGCGCCAGCAGCGACCGGACAGGGGGCTATGAGCAGTTCTTC. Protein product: CASSDRTGGYEQFF.

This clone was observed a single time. In DNA form, the CDR3 reads TGTGCCAGCAGCTTAGACCTAACGTTGTACAATGAGCAGTTCTTC. Translating gives CASSLDLTLYNEQFF. The J gene is TRBJ2-1, the V gene TRBV11-2; D ambiguous. Trimming stripped 0 bases from V and 4 bases from J, with 10 bases between. CDR1 is SGHAT, CDR2 FQNNGV, per germline. The CDR3 runs 15 residues.

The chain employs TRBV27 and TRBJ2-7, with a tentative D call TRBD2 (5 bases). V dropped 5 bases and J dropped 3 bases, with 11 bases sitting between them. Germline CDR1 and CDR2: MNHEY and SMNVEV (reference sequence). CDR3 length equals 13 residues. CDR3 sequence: CASSPTRDYEQYF. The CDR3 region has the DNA TGTGCCAGCAGTCCCACCCGGGACTACGAGCAGTACTTC.

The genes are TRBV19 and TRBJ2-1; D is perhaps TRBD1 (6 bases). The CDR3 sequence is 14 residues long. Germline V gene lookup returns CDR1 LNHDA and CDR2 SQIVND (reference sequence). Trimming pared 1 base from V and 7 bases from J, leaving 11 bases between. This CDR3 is CASSIGQVWNEQFF. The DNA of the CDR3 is TGTGCCAGTAGTATAGGACAGGTTTGGAATGAGCAGTTCTTC. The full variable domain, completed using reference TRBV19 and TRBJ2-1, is DGGITQSPKYLFRKEGQNVTLSCEQNLNHDAMYWYRQDPGQGLRLIYYSQIVNDFQKGDIAEGYSVSREKKESFPLTVTSAQKNPTAFYLCASSIGQVWNEQFFGPGTRLTVL.

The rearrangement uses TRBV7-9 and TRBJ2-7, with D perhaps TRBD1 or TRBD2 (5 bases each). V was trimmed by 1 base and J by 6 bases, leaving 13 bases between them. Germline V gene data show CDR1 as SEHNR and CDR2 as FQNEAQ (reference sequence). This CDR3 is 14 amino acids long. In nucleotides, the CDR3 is TGTGCCAGCAGCTTAGGGGGGTCGGGTACCGAGCAGTACTTC. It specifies CASSLGGSGTEQYF. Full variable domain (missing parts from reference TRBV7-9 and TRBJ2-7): DTGVSQNPRHKITKRGQNVTFRCDPISEHNRLYWYRQTLGQGPEFLTYFQNEAQLEKSRLLSDRFSAERPKGSFSTLEIQRTEQGDSAMYLCASSLGGSGTEQYFGPGTRLTVT.

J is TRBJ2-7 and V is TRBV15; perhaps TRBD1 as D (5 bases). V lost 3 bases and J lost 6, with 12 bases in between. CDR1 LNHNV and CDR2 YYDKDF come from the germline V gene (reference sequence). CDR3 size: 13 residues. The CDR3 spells CATSSKGLSEQYF. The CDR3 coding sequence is TGTGCCACCAGCAGCAAGGGGCTAAGCGAGCAGTACTTC. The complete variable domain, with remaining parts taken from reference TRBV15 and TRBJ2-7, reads DAMVIQNPRYQVTQFGKPVTLSCSQTLNHNVMYWYQQKSSQAPKLLFHYYDKDFNNEADTPDNFQSRRPNTSFCFLDIRSPGLGDTAMYLCATSSKGLSEQYFGPGTRLTVT.

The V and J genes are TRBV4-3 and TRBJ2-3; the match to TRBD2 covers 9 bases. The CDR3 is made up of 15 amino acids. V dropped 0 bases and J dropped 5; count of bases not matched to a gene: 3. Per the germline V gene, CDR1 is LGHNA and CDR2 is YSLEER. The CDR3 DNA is TGCGCCAGCAGCCAAGAACCGCGGGAGGGAGATACGCAGTATTTT. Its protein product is CASSQEPREGDTQYF.

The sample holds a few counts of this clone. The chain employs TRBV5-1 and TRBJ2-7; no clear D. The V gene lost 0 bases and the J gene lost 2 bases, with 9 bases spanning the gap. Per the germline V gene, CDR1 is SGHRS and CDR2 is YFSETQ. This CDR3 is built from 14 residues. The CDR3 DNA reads TGCGCCAGCAGCTTGGTCGTCTTACCCTACGAGCAGTACTTC. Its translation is CASSLVVLPYEQYF.